The present entry profiles one T cell receptor beta chain with its context. Antigen: not known. The entry originates in a study of regulatory T cells. The primer mix had 52 TRBV and 13 TRBJ primers. Clones were sequenced by immunoSEQ multiplex PCR, and TCRdb holds only the in-frame ones, with some missing. The top ten clones hold roughly 2.1% of a sample with about 5,500 clones, more than 80% of them seen once. Study observations and caveats: CD3G-deficient patients' regulatory T cells showed reduced Shannon diversity versus autologous conventional CD4+ and control regulatory cells.

The length of the CDR3 is 18 residues. In germline, CDR1 is SGHRS, CDR2 YFSETQ. Trimming removed 1 base from V and 4 bases from J; junction bases left unmatched: 10. The clonotype originates from a young adult with CD3G deficiency. The sequenced sample was CD4+ Tregs sorted from blood. The rearrangement joins TRBV5-1 to TRBJ2-6; 8 bases align to TRBD1. CDR3: CASSLTGQGASGANVLTF. The CDR3 DNA is TGCGCCAGCAGCTTGACCGGTCAGGGGGCTTCCGGGGCCAACGTCCTGACTTTC.